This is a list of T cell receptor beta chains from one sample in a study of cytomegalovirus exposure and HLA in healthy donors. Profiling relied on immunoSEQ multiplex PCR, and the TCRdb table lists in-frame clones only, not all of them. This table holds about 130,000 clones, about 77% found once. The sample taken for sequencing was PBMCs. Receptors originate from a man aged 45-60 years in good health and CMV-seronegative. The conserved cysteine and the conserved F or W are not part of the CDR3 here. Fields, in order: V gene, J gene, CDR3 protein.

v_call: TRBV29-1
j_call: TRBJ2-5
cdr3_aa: SVIPGTSGRLETQY

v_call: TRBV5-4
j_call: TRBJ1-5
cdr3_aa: ASSLDRNQPQH

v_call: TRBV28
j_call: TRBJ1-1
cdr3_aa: ASSLPGGPSEAF

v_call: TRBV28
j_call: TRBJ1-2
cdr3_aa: ASSSLSVNYGYT

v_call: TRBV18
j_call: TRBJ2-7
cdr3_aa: ASSPDRLPGEQY

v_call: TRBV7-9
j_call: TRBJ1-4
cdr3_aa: ASSPQAGEKLF

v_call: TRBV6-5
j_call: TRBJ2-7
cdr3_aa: ASSYSWASGFYEQY

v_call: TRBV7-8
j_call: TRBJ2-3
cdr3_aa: ASSLAGPGTDTQY

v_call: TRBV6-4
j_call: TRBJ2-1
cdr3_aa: ASSDSGRGGDEQF

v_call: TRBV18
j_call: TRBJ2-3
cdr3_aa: ASSPLGTGGGPDTQY

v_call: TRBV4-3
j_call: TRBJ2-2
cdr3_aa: ASSHQTSSNTGELF

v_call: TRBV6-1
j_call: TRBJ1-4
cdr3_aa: ASSDPGGATNEKLF

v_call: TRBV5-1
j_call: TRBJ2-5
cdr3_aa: ASSLGTSGLGETQY

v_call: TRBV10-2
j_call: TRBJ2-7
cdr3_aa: ASIPGTSGGVYEQY

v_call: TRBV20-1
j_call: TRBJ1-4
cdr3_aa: SARGQGKLF

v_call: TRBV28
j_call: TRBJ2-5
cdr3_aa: ASTPTPGQGKETQY

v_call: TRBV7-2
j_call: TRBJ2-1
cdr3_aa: ASSFRGTSGSYEQF

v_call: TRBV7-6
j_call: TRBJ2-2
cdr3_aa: ASSLGHAGGELF

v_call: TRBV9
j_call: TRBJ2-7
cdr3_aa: ASSVGTGAYEQY

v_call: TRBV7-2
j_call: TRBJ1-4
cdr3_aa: ASSPDREATNEKLF

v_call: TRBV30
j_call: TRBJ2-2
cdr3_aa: AWSPGTETGELF

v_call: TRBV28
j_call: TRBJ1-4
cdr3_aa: ASTTHSNEKLF

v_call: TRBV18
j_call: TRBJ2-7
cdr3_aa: ASSSRDRTSYEQY

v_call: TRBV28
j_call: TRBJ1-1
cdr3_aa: ASSLRSPGTEAF

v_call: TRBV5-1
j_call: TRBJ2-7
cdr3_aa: ASSLVGGPYYEQY

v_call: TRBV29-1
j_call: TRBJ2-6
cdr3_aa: SALPGSGANVLT

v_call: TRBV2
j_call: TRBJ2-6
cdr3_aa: ASSAEFSSGANVLT

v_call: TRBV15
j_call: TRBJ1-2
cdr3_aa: ATSRTPQGTYSNYGYT

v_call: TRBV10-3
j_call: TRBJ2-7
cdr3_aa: AISIDRGPYEQY

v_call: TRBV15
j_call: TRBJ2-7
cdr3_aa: ATSQSPGQGVYEQY

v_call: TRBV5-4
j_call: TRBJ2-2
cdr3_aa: ASSLGEGLTGELF

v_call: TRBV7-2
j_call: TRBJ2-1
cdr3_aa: ASCSTSASSYNEQF

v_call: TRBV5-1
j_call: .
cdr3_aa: ASSVTSGTYEQY

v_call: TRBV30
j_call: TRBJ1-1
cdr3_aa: AWSSAGGAF

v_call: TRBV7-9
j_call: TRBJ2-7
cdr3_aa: ASSLAQGYEQY

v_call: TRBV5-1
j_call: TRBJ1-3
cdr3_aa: ASSFNAGNSGNTIY

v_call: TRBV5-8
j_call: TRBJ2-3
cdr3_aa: ASSLARTSGRTDTQY

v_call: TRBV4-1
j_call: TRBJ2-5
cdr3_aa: ASSRLGGETQY

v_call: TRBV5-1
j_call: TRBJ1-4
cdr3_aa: ASSLGQNEKLF